Following are 13 T cell receptor beta chains from one sample sequenced in a study of CD8 T cells in ankylosing spondylitis. One entry per CDR3 protein, called by TCRdb with MiXCR from the 5' RACE reads. This sample has fewer than 250,000 distinct CDR3 sequences, with roughly 24% found just once. Sequencing was done on a sample of blood, either unsorted or a sorted T cell fraction (not recorded which). The source of these receptors is a male donor with ankylosing spondylitis or in good health (not recorded which).

This clonotype was counted between two and nine times. The chain has TRBV6-1 and TRBJ2-1, with a weak D call TRBD2 (6 bases). V dropped 4 bases and J dropped 0 bases, with 13 bases sitting between them. Germline V gene sequence: CDR1 MNHNS, CDR2 SASEGT. This CDR3 spans 16 amino acids. CDR3 bases: TGTGCCAGCAGTGTCATGGTGGGGGGCTCCTACAATGAGCAGTTCTTC. This translates into CASSVMVGGSYNEQFF.

This clonotype has ten or more counts. J is TRBJ1-1 and V is TRBV29-1; a weak D match, TRBD1 (6 bases). The CDR3 is 13 residues long. V shed 4 bases and J shed 0 bases, with 9 bases lying between them. In germline, CDR1 is SQVTM, CDR2 ANQGSEA. CDR3 bases: TGCAGCGTTGTGAGGACAGTGAACACTGAAGCTTTCTTT. Translating it yields CSVVRTVNTEAFF.

The V and J genes are TRBV20-1 and TRBJ2-1; 10 bases fit TRBD1. CDR1 is DFQATT, CDR2 SNEGSKA, per germline (reference sequence). CDR3 length equals 15 residues. After removal of 5 bases from V and 1 base from J, the junction contained 5 bases not matched to a gene. The CDR3 nucleotides read TGCAGTGCTCTGGGGGACAGGGGTTCCTACAATGAGCAGTTCTTC. Translated, it gives CSALGDRGSYNEQFF.

This clonotype was counted ten times or more. This chain joins TRBV5-1 and TRBJ2-7; 11 bases are shared with TRBD2. The germline CDR1 and CDR2 sequences are SGHRS and YFSETQ. J was trimmed by 1 base and V by 4 bases; bases with no gene match: 10. The CDR3 has 17 amino acids. This CDR3 is CASSPTLAGAGSYEQYF. In nucleotides, the CDR3 is TGCGCCAGCAGCCCCACACTAGCGGGAGCTGGTTCCTACGAGCAGTACTTC.

This clonotype was seen repeatedly, ten times or more. The rearrangement uses TRBV7-2 and TRBJ2-2; 11 bases are shared with TRBD2. J was trimmed by 4 bases and V by 3 bases; bases with no gene match: 7. The CDR3 has 17 residues. Germline V gives CDR1 SGHTA, CDR2 FQGNSA. The CDR3 loop is CASSLGSGRAGTGELFF. For the CDR3, the DNA is TGTGCCAGCAGCTTGGGTAGCGGGAGGGCCGGCACCGGGGAGCTGTTTTTT.

The sample holds many counts of this clonotype. The J gene is TRBJ1-1, the V gene TRBV20-1; D unclear. V dropped 3 bases and J dropped 4 bases, with 15 bases sitting between them. Germline lookup yields CDR1 DFQATT and CDR2 SNEGSKA (reference sequence). This CDR3 has 14 amino acids. In DNA form, the CDR3 reads TGCAGTGCTAGTCCAGCCGAATGGGGCACTGAAGCTTTCTTT. It yields the protein CSASPAEWGTEAFF.

The rearrangement links TRBV29-1 to TRBJ2-3; D not resolved. V gave up 3 bases and J gave up 0 bases, with 4 bases separating them. The V gene's germline CDR1 is SQVTM and CDR2 ANQGSEA. The CDR3 spans 12 residues. The CDR3 here is CSVDPSTDTQYF. As DNA, the CDR3 is TGCAGCGTTGACCCTAGCACAGATACGCAGTATTTT.

This clonotype was detected many times. The chain joins TRBV3-1 to TRBJ2-3, with D uncertain. The germline V gene has CDR1 LGHDT and CDR2 YNNKEL (reference sequence). The length of the CDR3 is 15 residues. Trimming removed 1 base from V and 8 bases from J, with 16 bases in between. The CDR3 DNA sequence: TGTGCCAGCAGCCAAGGGGTTACGCACCCCAGTACGCAGTATTTT. Its translation: CASSQGVTHPSTQYF.

In its sample, this clonotype was seen many times. The J gene is TRBJ1-6, the V gene TRBV27; 7 nucleotides agree with TRBD1. In germline, CDR1 is MNHEY, CDR2 SMNVEV (reference sequence). The CDR3 is made up of 15 amino acids. The J segment lost 7 bases and the V segment lost 2 bases, leaving 5 bases of the junction unmatched. CDR3 region: CASSLRQGFNSPLHF. As DNA, the CDR3 is TGTGCCAGCAGTTTAAGACAGGGATTCAATTCACCCCTCCACTTT.

This clonotype was found a few times. This chain links TRBV5-6 with TRBJ2-3; maybe TRBD1 (5 bases). V was pared by 4 bases and J by 5 bases, with 14 bases between. The CDR3 loop spans 14 amino acids. Per the germline V gene, CDR1 is SGHDT and CDR2 is YYEEEE. As DNA, the CDR3 is TGTGCCAGCAGCGAGGACAAGGAGAGAGATACGCAGTATTTT. Translation: CASSEDKERDTQYF.

The rearrangement links TRBV5-6 to TRBJ2-4, with a tentative D call TRBD1 (6 bases). V lost 5 bases, J lost 10 bases, and 16 bases lay in between. The CDR3 consists of 13 residues. Germline CDR1 is SGHDT and CDR2 is YYEEEE. The CDR3 sequence is CASSSGTIPIQYF. The CDR3 DNA reads TGTGCCAGCAGTTCCGGGACAATTCCAATTCAGTACTTC. Drawing the rest from reference TRBV5-6 and TRBJ2-4, the complete variable domain is DAGVTQSPTHLIKTRGQQVTLRCSPKSGHDTVSWYQQALGQGPQFIFQYYEEEERQRGNFPDRFSGHQFPNYSSELNVNALLLGDSALYLCASSSGTIPIQYFGAGTRLSVL.

Worth noting for this clonotype: Because the CDR3 is missing its conserved closing phenylalanine or tryptophan, this is likely a read error. This chain uses TRBV5-1 with TRBJ2-1; D remains ambiguous. CDR3 size: 13 residues. Per germline, CDR1 SGHRS and CDR2 YFSETQ. V was pared by 4 bases and J by 1 base, with 6 bases between. In DNA, the CDR3 is TGCGCCAGCAGCCTGAGATCCTACAATGAGCAGTTCTTA. Translating it yields CASSLRSYNEQFL.

This clonotype was picked up many times. This chain joins TRBV20-1 and TRBJ1-1; 9 nucleotides agree with TRBD1. Trimming took 5 bases from V and 1 from J; bases not matched to a gene: 2. Germline CDR1 is DFQATT and CDR2 is SNEGSKA (reference sequence). CDR3 length: 13 amino acids. In DNA form, the CDR3 reads TGCAGTGCTCTGACAGGGGGGAACACTGAAGCTTTCTTT. Protein: CSALTGGNTEAFF.